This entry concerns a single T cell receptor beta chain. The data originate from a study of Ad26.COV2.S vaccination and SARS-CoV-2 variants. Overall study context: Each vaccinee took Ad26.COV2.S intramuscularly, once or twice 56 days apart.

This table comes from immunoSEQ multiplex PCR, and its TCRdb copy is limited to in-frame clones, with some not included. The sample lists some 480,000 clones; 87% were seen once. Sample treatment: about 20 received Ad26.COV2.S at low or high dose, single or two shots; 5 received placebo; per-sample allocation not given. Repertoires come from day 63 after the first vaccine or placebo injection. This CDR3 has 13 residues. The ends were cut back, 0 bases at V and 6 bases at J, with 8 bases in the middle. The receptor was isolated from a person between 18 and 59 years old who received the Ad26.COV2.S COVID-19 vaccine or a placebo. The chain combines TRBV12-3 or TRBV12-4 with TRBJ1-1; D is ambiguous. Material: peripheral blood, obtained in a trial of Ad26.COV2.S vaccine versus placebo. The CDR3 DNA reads TGTGCCAGCAGTTTAGCGCTTTATTCTGAAGCTTTCTTT. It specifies CASSLALYSEAFF.